This T cell receptor (beta chain) appears in the sequencing data of a study of synovial regulatory T cells in juvenile arthritis (dated by TCRdb to between 2015 and 2016). For context, the study as a whole: Among the sequenced patients, a few were classified as therapy-naive, methotrexate plus infliximab was given to one, methotrexate was given to about 6, and treatment information was unavailable for one. The TCR repertoire comparisons covered Treg and Teff subsets from about a dozen JIA patients with active disease. Effector T cell subsets were also sequenced in this cohort for comparisons, but the Treg dataset alone covers only blood and synovial fluid Treg cells. Using matched patient samples, the researchers compared TCRbeta CDR3 repertoires across three groups: blood iaTreg cells, other blood Treg cells and synovial fluid Treg cells.

Receptor amplification or capture employed the immunoSEQ multiplex PCR assay. TCRbeta CDR3 sequencing was carried out by Adaptive Biotechnologies. The original methods were these. Repertoire similarity was assessed using the Chao-modified Jaccard index and the median clonotype overlap from 200 random subsamples at equal sample size. The similarity analyses were run on either productive nucleotide sequences or amino acid sequences translated in silico. Hierarchical clustering with single linkage and t-SNE based on Chao-modified Jaccard distances were applied for the comparison of repertoires. After normalising for sample size, the researchers measured repertoire diversity with the Renyi index across a range of alpha values. Not all clones reach the TCRdb copy of this immuneACCESS table, which keeps in-frame sequences only. Checked studies attribute under half of the gap to unresolved V genes and leave the rest unexplained. V and J calls and clone size are those listed in that table; D and trimming were worked out from the DNA. This specimen's table enumerates 9,000 to 10,000 clones. Approximately 0.99% of the sample belongs to the ten largest clones.

The donors for the TCR repertoire analysis were roughly eleven juvenile idiopathic arthritis patients with active disease who had not reached inactive disease, of whom 3 were polyarticular and 8 were oligoarticular. The median age of the TCR-sequenced patients was about 10 years (range about 2.1-25), and their median disease duration was roughly seven years (range 0.2-19.1). The samples for TCR repertoire analysis were obtained at two Italian centres. Peripheral blood mononuclear cells were isolated by Histopaque-1077 density gradient and cryopreserved in roughly 90% FCS with roughly 10% DMSO. The research as a whole found: TCR diversity was lower in blood iaTreg cells than in other blood Treg cells, which is consistent with antigen-driven expansion. More CDR3 sequences were shared by synovial Treg cells with iaTreg cells than with other blood Treg cells, and a closer relation was confirmed by Chao-Jaccard similarity. Across patients, iaTreg TCR repertoires were largely private and overlapped partially with synovial Teff repertoires and blood CPL repertoires.

Its CDR3 holds 15 amino acids, cysteine through phenylalanine. DNA was not recorded. As encoded in the germline V gene (reference sequence), CDR1 is LNHDA while CDR2 is SQIVND. Points on this clone: It lacks a known antigen.

The specimen was Treg cells from blood. The label giving this sample's cell subset or site can be read as: remaining (HLA-DR-negative) circulating blood Treg cells. This sequence originates from a donor aged 2-29 years with juvenile idiopathic arthritis. The V and J genes are TRBV19 and TRBJ2-1; TCRdb's assignment of TRBD2 cannot be checked, as there is no DNA. The CDR3: CASSTGKSRFDEQFF.